Listed here is a single T cell receptor (beta chain). Original processing methods: Reference gene primers were amplified, and this amplification served to estimate nucleated cell counts. Only in-frame clones appear in the TCRdb table, and some are missing; sequencing was by immunoSEQ multiplex PCR. From that table come the V and J calls and clone size; the DNA was used to work out D and trimming. The data contain a few hundred thousand clones, 90% of them seen just once; the ten biggest clones take up less than 15%. The sample is drawn from a study of blood T cell repertoires in COVID-19. Study in general: Nucleic acid was either cDNA or gDNA, and it came from T cells, B-cell-depleted T cells, or PBMCs.

Germline values: CDR1 LNHDA, CDR2 SQIVND (reference sequence). With 6 bases removed from V and 8 bases from J, the gap between germline ends came to 19 bases. CDR3 size: 14 residues. Enrolled through a virtual design, the participants were between roughly 18 and 100 years of age and came from roughly 22 US areas. People in the exposed group encountered a COVID-19 case within 2 weeks before entering the study. The chain uses TRBV19 and TRBJ1-2; no definite D call. Sequenced sample: PBMCs or T cells enriched from blood (not recorded which). This sequence was found in a man aged 25-45 years who had been exposed to COVID-19. Here the CDR3 reads CASRPRAGTGGYTF. The CDR3 DNA follows: TGTGCCAGTAGGCCCCGCGCGGGCACGGGCGGCTACACCTTC.